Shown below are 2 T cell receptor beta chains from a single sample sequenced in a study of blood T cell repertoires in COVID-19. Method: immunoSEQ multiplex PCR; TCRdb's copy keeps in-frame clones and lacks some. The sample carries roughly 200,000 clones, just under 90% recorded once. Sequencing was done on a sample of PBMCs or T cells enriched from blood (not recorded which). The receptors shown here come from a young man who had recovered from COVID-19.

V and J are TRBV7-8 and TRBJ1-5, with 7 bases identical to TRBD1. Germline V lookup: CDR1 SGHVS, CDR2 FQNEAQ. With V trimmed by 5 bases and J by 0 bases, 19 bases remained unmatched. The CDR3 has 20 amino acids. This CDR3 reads CASSSFGVGQLTNSNQPQHF. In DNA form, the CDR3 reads TGTGCCAGCAGCAGCTTCGGTGTGGGACAGTTAACCAATAGCAATCAGCCCCAGCATTTT.

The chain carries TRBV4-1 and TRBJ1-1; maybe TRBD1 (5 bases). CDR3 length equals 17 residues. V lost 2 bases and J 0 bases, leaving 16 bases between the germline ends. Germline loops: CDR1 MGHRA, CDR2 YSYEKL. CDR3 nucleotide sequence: TGCGCCAGCAGCCAACCTAGAGACCCGGGGGTGAACACTGAAGCTTTCTTT. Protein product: CASSQPRDPGVNTEAFF.